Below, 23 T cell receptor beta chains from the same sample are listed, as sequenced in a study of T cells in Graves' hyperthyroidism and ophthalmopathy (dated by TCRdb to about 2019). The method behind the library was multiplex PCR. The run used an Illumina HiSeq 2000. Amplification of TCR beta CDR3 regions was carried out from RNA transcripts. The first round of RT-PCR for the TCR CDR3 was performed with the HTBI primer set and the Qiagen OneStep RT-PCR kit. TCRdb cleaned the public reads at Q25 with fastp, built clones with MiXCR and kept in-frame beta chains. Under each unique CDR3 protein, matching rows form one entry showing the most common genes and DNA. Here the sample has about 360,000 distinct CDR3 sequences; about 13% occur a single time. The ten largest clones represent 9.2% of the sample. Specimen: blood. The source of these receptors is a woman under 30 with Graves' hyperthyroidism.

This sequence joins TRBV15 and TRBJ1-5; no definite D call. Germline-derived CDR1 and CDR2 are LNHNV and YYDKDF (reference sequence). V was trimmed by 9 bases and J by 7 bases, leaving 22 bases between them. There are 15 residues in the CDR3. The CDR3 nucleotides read TGTGCCACACTACCCGAGAAGACAAGCCTGCAGCCCCAGCATTTT. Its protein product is CATLPEKTSLQPQHF.

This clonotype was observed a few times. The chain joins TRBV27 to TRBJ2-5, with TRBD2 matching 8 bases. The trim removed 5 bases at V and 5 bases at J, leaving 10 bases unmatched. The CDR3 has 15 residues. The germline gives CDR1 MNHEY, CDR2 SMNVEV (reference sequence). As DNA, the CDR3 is TGTGCCAGCAGTCAGCTTATCGGGAGGGCCGAGACCCAGTACTTC. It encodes CASSQLIGRAETQYF.

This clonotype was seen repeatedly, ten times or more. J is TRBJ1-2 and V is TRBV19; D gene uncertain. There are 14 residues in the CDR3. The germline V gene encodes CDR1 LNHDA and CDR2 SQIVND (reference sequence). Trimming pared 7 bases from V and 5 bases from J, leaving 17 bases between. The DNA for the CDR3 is TGTGCCAGTAAAATGACCAACACAGTGTATGGCTACACCTTC. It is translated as CASKMTNTVYGYTF.

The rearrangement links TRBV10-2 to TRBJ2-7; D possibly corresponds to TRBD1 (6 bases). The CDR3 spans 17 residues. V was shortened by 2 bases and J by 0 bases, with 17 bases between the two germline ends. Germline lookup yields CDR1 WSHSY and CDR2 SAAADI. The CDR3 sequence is CASSEIGGRGFSYEQYF. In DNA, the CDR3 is TGCGCCAGCAGTGAGATAGGGGGAAGGGGTTTCTCCTACGAGCAGTACTTC.

CDR3 nucleotides: TGCGCCAGCACCCACTCCCACAGTATCGCAGATACGCAGTATTTT. It codes for CASTHSHSIADTQYF. This rearrangement joins TRBV4-1 to TRBJ2-3; D remains unclear. Germline lookup yields CDR1 MGHRA and CDR2 YSYEKL. This CDR3 region has 15 residues. Trimming removed 7 bases at V and 4 bases at J, with 18 bases between.

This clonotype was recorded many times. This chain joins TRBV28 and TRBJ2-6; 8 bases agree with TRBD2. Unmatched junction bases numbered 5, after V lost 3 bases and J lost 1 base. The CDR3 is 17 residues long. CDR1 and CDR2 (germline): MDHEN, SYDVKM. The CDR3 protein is CASSFGRAPSGANVLTF. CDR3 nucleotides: TGTGCCAGCAGTTTCGGGAGGGCCCCGTCTGGGGCCAACGTCCTGACTTTC.

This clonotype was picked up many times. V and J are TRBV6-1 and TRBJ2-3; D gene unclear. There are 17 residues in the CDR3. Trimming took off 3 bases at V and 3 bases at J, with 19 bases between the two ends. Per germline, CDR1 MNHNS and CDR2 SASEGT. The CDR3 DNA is TGTGCCAGCAGTGACTCCTTCCTAGATTTCGGTACAGATACGCAGTATTTT. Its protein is CASSDSFLDFGTDTQYF.

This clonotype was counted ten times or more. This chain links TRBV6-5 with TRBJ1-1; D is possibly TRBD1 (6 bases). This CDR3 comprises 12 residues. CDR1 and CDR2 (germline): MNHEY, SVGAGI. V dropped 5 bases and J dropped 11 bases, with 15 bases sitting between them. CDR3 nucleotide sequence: TGTGCCAGCAGTACCCGAGCAGGGGAGGCTTTCTTT. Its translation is CASSTRAGEAFF.

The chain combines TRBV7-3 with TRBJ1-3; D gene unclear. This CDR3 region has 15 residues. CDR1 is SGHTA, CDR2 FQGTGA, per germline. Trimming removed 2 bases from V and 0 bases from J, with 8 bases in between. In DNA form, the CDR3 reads TGTGCCAGCAGCTTAGGGTCCAGCTCTGGAAACACCATATATTTT. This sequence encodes CASSLGSSSGNTIYF.

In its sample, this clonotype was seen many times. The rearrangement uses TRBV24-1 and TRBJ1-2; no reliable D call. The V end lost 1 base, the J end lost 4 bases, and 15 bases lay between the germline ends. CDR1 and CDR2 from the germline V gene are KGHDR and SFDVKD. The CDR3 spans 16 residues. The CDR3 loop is CATSDFLPGGGYGYTF. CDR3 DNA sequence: TGTGCCACCAGTGATTTTTTGCCGGGAGGAGGCTATGGCTACACCTTC.

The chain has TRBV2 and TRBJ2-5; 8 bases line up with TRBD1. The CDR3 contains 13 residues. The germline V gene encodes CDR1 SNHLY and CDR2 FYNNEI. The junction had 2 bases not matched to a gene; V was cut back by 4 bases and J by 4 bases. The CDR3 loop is CASSGTGRETQYF. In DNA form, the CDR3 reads TGTGCCAGCAGTGGGACAGGGAGAGAGACCCAGTACTTC. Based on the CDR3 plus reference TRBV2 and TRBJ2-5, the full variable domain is EPEVTQTPSHQVTQMGQEVILRCVPISNHLYFYWYRQILGQKVEFLVSFYNNEISEKSEIFDDQFSVERPDGSNFTLKIRSTKLEDSAMYFCASSGTGRETQYFGPGTRLLVL.

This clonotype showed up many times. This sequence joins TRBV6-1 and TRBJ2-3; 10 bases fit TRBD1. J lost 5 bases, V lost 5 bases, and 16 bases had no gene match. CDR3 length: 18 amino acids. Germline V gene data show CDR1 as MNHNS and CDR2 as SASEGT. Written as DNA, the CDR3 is TGTGCCAGCAGTCCCGGGACAGGGGCCTCCGAAGCCTTAGATACGCAGTATTTT. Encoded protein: CASSPGTGASEALDTQYF.

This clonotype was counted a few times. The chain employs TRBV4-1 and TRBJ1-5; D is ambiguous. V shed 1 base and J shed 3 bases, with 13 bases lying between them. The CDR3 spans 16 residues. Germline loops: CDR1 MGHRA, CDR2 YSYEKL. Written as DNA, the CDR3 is TGCGCCAGCAGCCAAGGGTTAGGCGCGAACAATCAGCCCCAGCATTTT. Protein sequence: CASSQGLGANNQPQHF.

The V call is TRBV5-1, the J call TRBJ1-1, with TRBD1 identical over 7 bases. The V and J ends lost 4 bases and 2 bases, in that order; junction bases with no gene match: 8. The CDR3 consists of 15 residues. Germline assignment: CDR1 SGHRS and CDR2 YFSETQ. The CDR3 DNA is TGCGCCAGCAGCCCGACCGGGACAGACAACACTGAAGCTTTCTTT. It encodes CASSPTGTDNTEAFF. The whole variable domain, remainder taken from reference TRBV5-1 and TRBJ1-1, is KAGVTQTPRYLIKTRGQQVTLSCSPISGHRSVSWYQQTPGQGLQFLFEYFSETQRNKGNFPGRFSGRQFSNSRSEMNVSTLELGDSALYLCASSPTGTDNTEAFFGQGTRLTVV.

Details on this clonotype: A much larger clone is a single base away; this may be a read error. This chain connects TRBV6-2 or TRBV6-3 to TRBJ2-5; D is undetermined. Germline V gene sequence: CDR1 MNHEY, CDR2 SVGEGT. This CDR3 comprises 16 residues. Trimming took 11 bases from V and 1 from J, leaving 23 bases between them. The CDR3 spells CALRHGTPPSQETQYF. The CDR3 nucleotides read TGTGCCCTCAGGCACGGCACGCCACCATCCCAAGAGACCCAGTACTTC.

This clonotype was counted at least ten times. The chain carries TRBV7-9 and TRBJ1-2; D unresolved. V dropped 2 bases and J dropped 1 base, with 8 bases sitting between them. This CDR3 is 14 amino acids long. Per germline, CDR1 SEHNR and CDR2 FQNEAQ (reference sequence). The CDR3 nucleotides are TGTGCCAGCAGCTTACTTGCTGATAACTATGGCTACACCTTC. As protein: CASSLLADNYGYTF.

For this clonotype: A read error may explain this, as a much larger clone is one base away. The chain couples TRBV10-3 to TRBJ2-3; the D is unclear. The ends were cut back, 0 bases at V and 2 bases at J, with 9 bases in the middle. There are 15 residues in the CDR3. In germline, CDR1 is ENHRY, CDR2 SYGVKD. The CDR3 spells CAISESHSPTDTQYF. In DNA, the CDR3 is TGTGCCATCAGTGAGTCGCACAGTCCCACAGATACGCAGTATTTT.

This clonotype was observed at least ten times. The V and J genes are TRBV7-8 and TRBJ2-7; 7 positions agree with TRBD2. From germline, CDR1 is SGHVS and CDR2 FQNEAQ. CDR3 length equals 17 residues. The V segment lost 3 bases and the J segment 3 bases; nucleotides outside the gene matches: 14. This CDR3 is CASSFRPAILAFYEQYF. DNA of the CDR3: TGTGCCAGCAGCTTCCGTCCCGCCATACTAGCGTTCTACGAGCAGTACTTC. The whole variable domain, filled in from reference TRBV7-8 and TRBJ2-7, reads GAGVSQSPRYKVAKRGQDVALRCDPISGHVSLFWYQQALGQGPEFLTYFQNEAQLDKSGLPSDRFFAERPEGSVSTLKIQRTQQEDSAVYLCASSFRPAILAFYEQYFGPGTRLTVT.

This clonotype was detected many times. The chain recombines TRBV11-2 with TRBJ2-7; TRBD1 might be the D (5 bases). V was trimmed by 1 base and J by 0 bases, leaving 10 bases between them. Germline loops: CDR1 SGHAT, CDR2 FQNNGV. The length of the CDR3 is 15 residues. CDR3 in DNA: TGTGCCAGCAGCTTAGCAGGGTTTGTCTCCTACGAGCAGTACTTC. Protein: CASSLAGFVSYEQYF. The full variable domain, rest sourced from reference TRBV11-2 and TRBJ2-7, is EAGVAQSPRYKIIEKRQSVAFWCNPISGHATLYWYQQILGQGPKLLIQFQNNGVVDDSQLPKDRFSAERLKGVDSTLKIQPAKLEDSAVYLCASSLAGFVSYEQYFGPGTRLTVT.

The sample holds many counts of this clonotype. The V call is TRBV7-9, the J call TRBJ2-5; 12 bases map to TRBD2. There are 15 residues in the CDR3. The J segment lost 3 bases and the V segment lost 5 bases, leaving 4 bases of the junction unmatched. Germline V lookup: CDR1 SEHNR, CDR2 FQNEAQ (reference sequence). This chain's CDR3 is CASSPSGRAEETQYF. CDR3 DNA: TGTGCCAGCAGCCCTAGCGGGAGGGCCGAAGAGACCCAGTACTTC.

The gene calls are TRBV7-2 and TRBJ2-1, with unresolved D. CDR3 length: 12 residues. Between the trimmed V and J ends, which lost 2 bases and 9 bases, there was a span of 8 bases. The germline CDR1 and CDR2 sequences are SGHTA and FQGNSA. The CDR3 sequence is CASSLRVGEQFF. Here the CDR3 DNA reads TGTGCCAGCAGCTTAAGGGTAGGTGAGCAGTTCTTC.

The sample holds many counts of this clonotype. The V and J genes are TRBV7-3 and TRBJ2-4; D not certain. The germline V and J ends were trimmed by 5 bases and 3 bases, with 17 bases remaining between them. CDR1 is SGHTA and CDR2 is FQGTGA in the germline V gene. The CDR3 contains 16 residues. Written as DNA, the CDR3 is TGTGCCAGCAGCGCCGGTTGGGGTGTCGACAAAAACATTCAGTACTTC. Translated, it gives CASSAGWGVDKNIQYF. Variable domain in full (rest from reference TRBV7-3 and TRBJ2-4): GAGVSQTPSNKVTEKGKYVELRCDPISGHTALYWYRQSLGQGPEFLIYFQGTGAADDSGLPNDRFFAVRPEGSVSTLKIQRTERGDSAVYLCASSAGWGVDKNIQYFGAGTRLSVL.

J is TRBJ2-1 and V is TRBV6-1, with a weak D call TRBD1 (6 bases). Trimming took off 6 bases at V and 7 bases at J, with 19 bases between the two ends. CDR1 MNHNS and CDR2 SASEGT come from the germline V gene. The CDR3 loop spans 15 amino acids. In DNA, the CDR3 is TGTGCCAGCAGCCCACTCGGACAGTTTACGAATGAGCAGTTCTTC. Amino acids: CASSPLGQFTNEQFF.